The 17 T cell receptor beta chains presented below share a single source sample, sequenced in a study of cytomegalovirus exposure and HLA in healthy donors. Primers: 60 Vbeta forward and 13 Jbeta reverse. Assay: immunoSEQ multiplex PCR; the TCRdb copy retains only in-frame clones and omits some. The table lists fewer than 250,000 clones, more than 75% of them singletons. Sequencing used PBMCs. The source is a man aged 40-55 years in good health and CMV-seropositive.

The count of this clone is one. The V call is TRBV7-9, the J call TRBJ2-7; D might be TRBD1 (5 bases). CDR3 length equals 15 residues. Deletions cut 7 bases from V and 2 bases from J, with 18 bases between. Germline lookup yields CDR1 SEHNR and CDR2 FQNEAQ (reference sequence). The CDR3 nucleotides read TGTGCCAGCACCCTTTCTCTGGACAAGACCTACGAGCAGTACTTC. This encodes CASTLSLDKTYEQYF.

This rearrangement joins TRBV6-6 to TRBJ2-7, with TRBD2 matching over 8 bases. The CDR3 sequence is 15 residues long. Germline lookup yields CDR1 MNHNY and CDR2 SVGAGI (reference sequence). J lost 4 bases, V lost 6 bases, and 11 bases had no gene match. The DNA for the CDR3 is TGTGCCAGCAGCCGTATTACGGGGACTAGATACGAGCAGTACTTC. Amino acids: CASSRITGTRYEQYF.

The chain uses TRBV12-2 and TRBJ2-3; the table's D call TRBD2 went unverified against the DNA. TRBV12-2 is a pseudogene segment. This CDR3 region has 16 residues. This chain's CDR3 is CASRFVRAGVSDTQYF. The CDR3 DNA is TGTGCAAGTCGCTTTGTCAGAGCGGGGGTTTCAGATACGCAGTATTTT.

The chain employs TRBV6-6 and TRBJ1-5; D is unclear. The CDR3 spans 13 residues. From germline, CDR1 is MNHNY and CDR2 SVGAGI (reference sequence). The V gene lost 0 bases and the J gene lost 4 bases, with 4 bases spanning the gap. CDR3 coding DNA: TGTGCCAGCAGTTACTCTACTAATCAGCCCCAGCATTTT. Its protein is CASSYSTNQPQHF.

V is TRBV6-4 and J is TRBJ2-3, with TRBD2 matching 9 bases. J was trimmed by 6 bases and V by 3 bases; bases with no gene match: 1. The CDR3 totals 13 residues. CDR1 MRHNA and CDR2 SNTAGT come from the germline V gene. The CDR3, as DNA: TGTGCCAGCAGTGAGCTAGCGGGGGATACGCAGTATTTT. It specifies CASSELAGDTQYF.

The chain links TRBV30 to TRBJ2-1, with 9 bases identical to TRBD2. This CDR3 contains 13 residues. Per the germline V gene, CDR1 is GTSNPN and CDR2 is SVGIG (reference sequence). After removal of 5 bases from V and 5 bases from J, the junction contained 4 bases not matched to a gene. The chain's CDR3 is CAWGTSLNNEQFF. The CDR3, as DNA: TGTGCCTGGGGGACTAGCCTCAACAATGAGCAGTTCTTC.

The V gene is TRBV6-5, the J gene TRBJ2-7, with TRBD2 identical over 9 bases. With V trimmed by 4 bases and J by 3 bases, 7 bases remained unmatched. This CDR3 comprises 15 residues. Germline assignment: CDR1 MNHEY and CDR2 SVGAGI. As DNA, the CDR3 is TGTGCCAGCAGTTCCTCCGGGACTAGCCGCTACGAGCAGTACTTC. This sequence encodes CASSSSGTSRYEQYF.

The chain employs TRBV5-1 and TRBJ2-7, with a tentative D call TRBD2 (6 bases). In germline, CDR1 is SGHRS, CDR2 YFSETQ. Trimming shortened V by 0 bases and J by 0 bases, and 10 bases separated the two germline ends. The CDR3 spans 15 residues. CDR3 sequence reads: CASSLGGALSYEQYF. CDR3 DNA: TGCGCCAGCAGCTTGGGCGGGGCCCTCTCCTACGAGCAGTACTTC.

The chain couples TRBV2 to TRBJ2-3; D might be TRBD1 (6 bases). This CDR3 spans 17 amino acids. V shed 4 bases and J shed 1 base, with 18 bases lying between them. Germline V gives CDR1 SNHLY, CDR2 FYNNEI. CDR3 DNA: TGTGCCAGCAGTGGAAATAGACAGGTAGTGGGCACAGATACGCAGTATTTT. It codes for CASSGNRQVVGTDTQYF.

The CDR3 region is CASSLADSANEKLFF. CDR3 bases: TGTGCCAGCAGCTTAGCTGACAGTGCAAATGAAAAACTGTTTTTT. The chain is built from TRBV11-3 and TRBJ1-4; tentatively, D is TRBD1 (5 bases). CDR3 length: 15 residues. V was trimmed by 1 base and J by 5 bases, leaving 11 bases between them. Germline CDR1 and CDR2: SGHNT and YENEEA.

The chain is built from TRBV18 and TRBJ1-1; 9 nucleotides align to TRBD1. Germline V gene sequence: CDR1 KGHSH, CDR2 LQKENI. The trim removed 4 bases at V and 1 base at J, leaving 7 bases unmatched. The CDR3 loop spans 16 amino acids. DNA of the CDR3: TGTGCCAGCTCACGAGGACAGGGGCGATCGAACACTGAAGCTTTCTTT. Its translation: CASSRGQGRSNTEAFF. Full variable domain (outside the CDR3, taken from reference TRBV18 and TRBJ1-1): NAGVMQNPRHLVRRRGQEARLRCSPMKGHSHVYWYRQLPEEGLKFMVYLQKENIIDESGMPKERFSAEFPKEGPSILRIQQVVRGDSAAYFCASSRGQGRSNTEAFFGQGTRLTVV.

This chain links TRBV5-4 with TRBJ1-2, with 9 bases identical to TRBD1. The CDR3 consists of 14 residues. Germline V gene sequence: CDR1 SGHNT, CDR2 YYREEE (reference sequence). The ends lost 2 bases at V and 6 bases at J; junction bases unmatched: 5. The DNA for the CDR3 is TGTGCCAGCAGCTTCTACGGGACAGGGAATGGCTACACCTTC. It translates to CASSFYGTGNGYTF.

The chain joins TRBV6-6 to TRBJ2-2; D gene ambiguous. The CDR3 runs 13 residues. V was trimmed by 0 bases and J by 8 bases, leaving 7 bases between them. The germline CDR1 and CDR2 sequences are MNHNY and SVGAGI (reference sequence). CDR3 region: CASSYSHSGELFF. The CDR3 nucleotides read TGTGCCAGCAGTTACTCCCACTCAGGGGAGCTGTTTTTT.

The table lists this clone with a count of one. The V call is TRBV7-2, the J call TRBJ1-5; D call uncertain. V lost 0 bases and J lost 7, with 7 bases in between. The CDR3 length is 13 residues. Germline values: CDR1 SGHTA, CDR2 FQGNSA. The DNA of the CDR3 is TGTGCCAGCAGCTTAGCTGAGGGCCAGCCCCAGCATTTT. It translates to CASSLAEGQPQHF.

This clone was counted once. The chain joins TRBV20-1 to TRBJ2-7; D is unresolved. The CDR3 length is 11 residues. Germline CDR1 reads DFQATT; CDR2 reads SNEGSKA (reference sequence). Trimming removed 3 bases at V and 2 bases at J, with 5 bases between. CDR3 nucleotides: TGCAGTGCTAGCCGGGCCTACGAGCAGTACTTC. This translates into CSASRAYEQYF.

V gene TRBV19 combines with J gene TRBJ2-7; 10 positions agree with TRBD2. The germline V gene has CDR1 LNHDA and CDR2 SQIVND (reference sequence). The V segment lost 4 bases and the J segment 4 bases; nucleotides outside the gene matches: 13. The CDR3 totals 17 residues. The CDR3 sequence: CASSTGKLAGFQYEQYF. For the CDR3, the DNA is TGTGCCAGTAGTACAGGAAAACTAGCGGGGTTTCAGTACGAGCAGTACTTC. Variable domain in full (rest from reference TRBV19 and TRBJ2-7): DGGITQSPKYLFRKEGQNVTLSCEQNLNHDAMYWYRQDPGQGLRLIYYSQIVNDFQKGDIAEGYSVSREKKESFPLTVTSAQKNPTAFYLCASSTGKLAGFQYEQYFGPGTRLTVT.

This chain links TRBV5-6 with TRBJ2-5; 9 positions agree with TRBD2. J lost 5 bases, V lost 0 bases, and 5 bases had no gene match. The CDR3 extends over 15 amino acids. Germline V gene data show CDR1 as SGHDT and CDR2 as YYEEEE. CDR3 DNA sequence: TGTGCCAGCAGCTTGGGGCGGGAGGGCCGGGAGACCCAGTACTTC. Protein product: CASSLGREGRETQYF.